One and the same sample provided the 12 T cell receptor beta chains below, sequenced in a study of shared clonotypes between healthy human individuals. The naive CD8 subset, CD45RO-negative cells positively selected for CCR7, excluded terminally differentiated effector memory CD45RA+ cells. Sequencing used immunoSEQ multiplex PCR; TCRdb keeps in-frame clones, though not all of them. The data contain about 600,000 clones, 95% to 96% of them singletons. Sequenced sample: naive CD8+ T cells sorted from blood. These TCRs come from a woman younger than 45 in good health.

CDR3 bases: TGTGCCAGCAGCTTTATAGGCAGGTCCTCCTACGAGCAGTACTTC. This translates into CASSFIGRSSYEQYF. The rearrangement links TRBV13 to TRBJ2-7; D gene uncertain. V was cut by 3 bases and J by 0 bases, with 12 bases left in between. Germline CDR1 reads PRHDT; CDR2 reads FYEKMQ (reference sequence). The CDR3 extends over 15 amino acids.

This clone was seen only once. The rearrangement joins TRBV4-1 to TRBJ2-7; tentative D call: TRBD2 (5 bases). This CDR3 is 15 amino acids long. Trimming took 4 bases from V and 3 from J, leaving 16 bases between them. Germline CDR1 and CDR2: MGHRA and YSYEKL. Here the CDR3 DNA reads TGCGCCAGCAGCCCCAGTCGGGGAGTTCTCTACGAGCAGTACTTC. This codes for CASSPSRGVLYEQYF.

The CDR3 bases are TGTGCCAGCAAACTAGGGGGCGGGAATCAGCCCCAGCATTTT. Protein: CASKLGGGNQPQHF. The J gene is TRBJ1-5, the V gene TRBV27; 7 bases agree with TRBD1. The CDR3 loop spans 14 amino acids. The germline CDR1 and CDR2 sequences are MNHEY and SMNVEV (reference sequence). The trim removed 7 bases at V and 4 bases at J, leaving 7 bases unmatched.

The chain employs TRBV30 and TRBJ2-7, with a weak D call TRBD2 (6 bases). V was cut by 7 bases and J by 3 bases, with 19 bases left in between. The germline V gene has CDR1 GTSNPN and CDR2 SVGIG (reference sequence). The CDR3 extends over 14 amino acids. The CDR3 nucleotides are TGTGCCTATCAAGACCCGGGACTGAGCTACGAGCAGTACTTC. Amino acid sequence: CAYQDPGLSYEQYF.

The rearrangement joins TRBV10-1 to TRBJ1-5; D gene uncertain. The CDR3 covers 13 residues. V dropped 3 bases and J dropped 6 bases, with 9 bases sitting between them. Germline V CDR1 and CDR2: WNHNN, SYGVQD (reference sequence). This CDR3 is CASSDWEGQPQHF. CDR3 DNA sequence: TGCGCCAGCAGTGATTGGGAGGGTCAGCCCCAGCATTTT.

The chain has TRBV28 and TRBJ1-5; 11 bases align to TRBD1. Trimming took 11 bases from V and 7 from J; bases not matched to a gene: 4. In germline, CDR1 is MDHEN, CDR2 SYDVKM. The CDR3 runs to 12 residues. The CDR3 spells CAGGQGGQPQHF. The CDR3 coding sequence is TGTGCCGGGGGACAGGGGGGACAGCCCCAGCATTTT.

This rearrangement joins TRBV5-4 to TRBJ2-5, with D possibly TRBD2 on 5 matching bases. The J call may be incorrect, as the DNA end agrees better with TRBJ2-7. The germline CDR1 and CDR2 sequences are SGHNT and YYREEE (reference sequence). The CDR3 loop spans 13 amino acids. CDR3 sequence: CASSVGAPYEQYF. The CDR3 DNA sequence: TGTGCCAGCAGTGTGGGAGCCCCCTACGAGCAGTACTTC.

This clone was seen a single time. The DNA of the CDR3 is TGTGCCAGCAGCAACCCTGGGACGACAGGGAATCATTATGGCTACACCTTC. Its protein is CASSNPGTTGNHYGYTF. The rearrangement links TRBV21-1 to TRBJ1-2; the listed D gene, TRBD1, was not tested against the DNA. TRBV21-1 is deemed a pseudogene. The CDR3 loop spans 17 amino acids.

This chain connects TRBV2 to TRBJ2-5, with 7 bases lining up with TRBD1. Matching the DNA end better, TRBJ2-7 makes the J call doubtful. The germline V gene has CDR1 SNHLY and CDR2 FYNNEI. This CDR3 has 15 residues. The DNA of the CDR3 is TGTGCCAGCAGTGAACGGTCAGGGGGAGTCTACGAGCAGTACTTC. Its translation is CASSERSGGVYEQYF.

The gene calls are TRBV30 and TRBJ2-7; D not certain. Trimming removed 1 base at V and 4 bases at J, with 5 bases between. The CDR3 has 11 amino acids. The germline CDR1 and CDR2 sequences are GTSNPN and SVGIG (reference sequence). CDR3 protein: CAWSGEYEQYF. In nucleotides, the CDR3 is TGTGCCTGGAGTGGAGAATACGAGCAGTACTTC.

V usage is TRBV14 and J usage is TRBJ2-6; D may be TRBD2 (5 bases). V lost 0 bases, J lost 0 bases, and 12 bases lay in between. This CDR3 has 18 residues. Germline loops: CDR1 SGHDN, CDR2 FVKESK. The CDR3: CASSQDHVDYSGANVLTF. The CDR3 bases are TGTGCCAGCAGCCAAGATCATGTTGACTACTCTGGGGCCAACGTCCTGACTTTC.

This clone has a single count. Other DNA sequences in this sample translate to the same CDR3. V gene TRBV2 combines with J gene TRBJ2-7, with 10 bases aligning to TRBD2. The J segment lost 2 bases and the V segment lost 1 base, leaving 2 bases of the junction unmatched. The germline CDR1 and CDR2 sequences are SNHLY and FYNNEI. The CDR3 is 15 residues long. CDR3 sequence (DNA): TGTGCCAGCAGTGAAGGGACTAGCGGTACCTACGAGCAGTACTTC. It yields the protein CASSEGTSGTYEQYF.